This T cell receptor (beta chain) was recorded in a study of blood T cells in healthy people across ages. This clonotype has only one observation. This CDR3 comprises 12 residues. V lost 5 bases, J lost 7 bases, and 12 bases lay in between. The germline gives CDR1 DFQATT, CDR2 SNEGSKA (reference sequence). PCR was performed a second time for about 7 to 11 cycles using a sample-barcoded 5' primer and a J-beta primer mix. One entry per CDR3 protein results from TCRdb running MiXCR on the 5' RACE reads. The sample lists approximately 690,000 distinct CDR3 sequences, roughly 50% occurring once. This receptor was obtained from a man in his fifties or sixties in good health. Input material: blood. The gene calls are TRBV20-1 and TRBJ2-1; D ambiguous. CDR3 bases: TGCAGTGCTCCACCCGTGGGGAATGAGCAGTTCTTC. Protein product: CSAPPVGNEQFF.